The text below deals with one TCR beta chain. As yet, its antigen is unknown. From germline, CDR1 is SGHVS and CDR2 FNYEAQ. CDR3 size: 15 residues. Trimming removed 2 bases from V and 3 bases from J, with 14 bases in between. The entry originates in a study of cytomegalovirus exposure and HLA in healthy donors. Points from the study as a whole: There were a few CMV-associated chains whose specificity for CMV antigens was confirmed in vitro. The investigators catalogued 150 or so TCR beta chains as cytomegalovirus-associated. Within the roughly 120 validation repertoires, first-cohort TCR clusters tended to co-occur, according to a later analysis.

Clones were read by immunoSEQ multiplex PCR, and TCRdb kept only the in-frame ones, dropping some. Seen here are fewer than 300,000 clones, around 89% observed once, and the top ten hold 0.92%. The rearrangement joins TRBV7-6 to TRBJ2-7; D is possibly TRBD1 (6 bases). This receptor was obtained from a woman aged 18-35 years in good health and CMV-seronegative. Sequenced material: PBMCs. CDR3 DNA: TGTGCCAGCAGCTTACGGGCAGGGGCCAACTACGAGCAGTACTTC. The encoded protein is CASSLRAGANYEQYF.